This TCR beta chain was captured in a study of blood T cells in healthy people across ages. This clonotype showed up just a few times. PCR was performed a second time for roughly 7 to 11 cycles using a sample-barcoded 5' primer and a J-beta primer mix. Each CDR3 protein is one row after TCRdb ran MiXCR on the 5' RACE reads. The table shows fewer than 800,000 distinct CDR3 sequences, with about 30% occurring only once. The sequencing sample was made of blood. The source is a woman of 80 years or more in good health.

CDR3 coding DNA: TGTGCCAGCAGTTACAGGGGTCTCAACACAGATACGCAGTATTTT. Protein product: CASSYRGLNTDTQYF. The chain recombines TRBV2 with TRBJ2-3; 7 nucleotides line up with TRBD1. CDR3 length equals 15 residues. Trimming at V came to 5 bases and at J to 2 bases, leaving 7 bases not matched to a gene. CDR1 is SNHLY and CDR2 is FYNNEI in the germline V gene.